This T cell receptor (beta chain) was sequenced for a study of blood T cell repertoires in COVID-19. Study at large: Spain, Italy and the United States supplied samples that represented acute and convalescent COVID-19. T cells, B-cell-depleted T cells, or PBMCs provided the cDNA or gDNA that served as material.

CDR3 length: 16 residues. Germline V lookup: CDR1 SGHTA, CDR2 FQGTGA. With V trimmed by 7 bases and J by 6 bases, 15 bases remained unmatched. As processed by the authors: Reference gene primer amplification gave nucleated cell count estimates. Method: immunoSEQ multiplex PCR; TCRdb's copy keeps in-frame clones and lacks some. That table gives V, J and clone size, and the DNA gave D and trimming. The sample yields over 75,000 clones, 70% to 90% seen once. Sequenced input: peripheral blood. V usage is TRBV7-3 and J usage is TRBJ2-1, with 7 bases aligning to TRBD2. This TCR was recovered from a human donor in a cohort sampled during active COVID-19. CDR3 nucleotides: TGTGCCAGCACCAACTACGACGGGGAGGGGAGCAATGAGCAGTTCTTC. This encodes CASTNYDGEGSNEQFF. Using reference TRBV7-3 and TRBJ2-1 for the parts outside the CDR3, the full variable domain is GAGVSQTPSNKVTEKGKYVELRCDPISGHTALYWYRQSLGQGPEFLIYFQGTGAADDSGLPNDRFFAVRPEGSVSTLKIQRTERGDSAVYLCASTNYDGEGSNEQFFGPGTRLTVL.